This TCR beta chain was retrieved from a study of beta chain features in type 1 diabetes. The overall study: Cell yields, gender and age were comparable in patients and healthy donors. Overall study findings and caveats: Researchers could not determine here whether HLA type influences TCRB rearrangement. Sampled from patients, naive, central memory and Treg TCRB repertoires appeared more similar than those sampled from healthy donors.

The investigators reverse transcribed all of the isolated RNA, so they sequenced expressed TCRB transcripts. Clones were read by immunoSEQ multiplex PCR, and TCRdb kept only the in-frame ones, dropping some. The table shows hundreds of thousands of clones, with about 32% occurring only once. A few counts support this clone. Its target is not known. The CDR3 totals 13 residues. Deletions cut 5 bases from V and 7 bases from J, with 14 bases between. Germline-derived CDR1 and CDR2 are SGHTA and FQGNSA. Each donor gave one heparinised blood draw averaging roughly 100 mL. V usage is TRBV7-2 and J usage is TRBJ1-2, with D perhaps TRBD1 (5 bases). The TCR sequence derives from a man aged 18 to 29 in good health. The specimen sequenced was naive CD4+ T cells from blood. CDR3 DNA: TGTGCCAGCAGCCCAGACCTCAGGGCTGGCTACACCTTC. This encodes CASSPDLRAGYTF.